This passage covers 28 T cell receptor beta chains from one sample sequenced in a study of T-cell reconstitution after alpha-beta-depleted transplantation in children. Researchers prepared the TCRbeta library using unique molecular identifiers, the study reports. TCRdb analysed the PCR reads with MiXCR anew, one entry per CDR3 protein. This sample has roughly 66,000 distinct CDR3 sequences, with approximately 5% found just once. The sample here was PBMCs, mostly from graft donor cells, taken 180 days after TCRalphabeta/CD19-depleted stem cell transplant. The receptors stem from a boy under two years old who had a stem cell transplant for acute myeloid leukemia, so the T cells may come from the graft donor.

This clonotype occurred many times. CDR3 nucleotides: TGCAGCGCCATCCGGGACAGGGAGCACGAGCAGTACGTC. This gives the protein CSAIRDREHEQYV. The gene calls are TRBV20-1 and TRBJ2-7; TRBD1 agrees at 9 bases. The CDR3 extends over 13 amino acids. Germline V CDR1 and CDR2: DFQATT, SNEGSKA (reference sequence).

This clonotype showed up many times. The chain uses TRBV6-2 or TRBV6-3 and TRBJ1-5, with D possibly TRBD1 on 5 matching bases. V was shortened by 8 bases and J by 5 bases, with 13 bases between the two germline ends. CDR3 length: 13 amino acids. Germline V gene lookup returns CDR1 MNHEY and CDR2 SVGEGT. DNA for the CDR3: TGTGCCAGCGGAAGGGGAGGGTATCAGCCCCAGCATTTT. This sequence encodes CASGRGGYQPQHF.

This clonotype was detected many times. The rearrangement uses TRBV6-5 and TRBJ2-3, with 7 bases fitting TRBD2. Trimming removed 6 bases from V and 4 bases from J; junction bases left unmatched: 13. Germline CDR1 is MNHEY and CDR2 is SVGAGI. The CDR3 runs 16 residues. The CDR3 is CASRWGDYPFADTQYF. As DNA, the CDR3 is TGTGCCAGCAGATGGGGGGACTACCCGTTCGCAGATACGCAGTATTTT.

This clonotype was counted many times. The chain links TRBV27 to TRBJ1-2, with 7 bases aligning to TRBD1. With 3 bases clipped from V and 4 bases from J, the junction kept 5 bases outside the gene matches. CDR3 length: 14 amino acids. The V gene's germline CDR1 is MNHEY and CDR2 SMNVEV (reference sequence). The CDR3 DNA reads TGTGCCAGCAGTTTTTCCAGGGGGGGCTATGGCTACACCTTC. Translation: CASSFSRGGYGYTF.

In this sample, this clonotype turned up many times. J is TRBJ1-1 and V is TRBV7-9; D unresolved. CDR3 size: 11 residues. V lost 5 bases and J 4 bases, leaving 5 bases between the germline ends. Germline CDR1 reads SEHNR; CDR2 reads FQNEAQ (reference sequence). The CDR3 DNA reads TGTGCCAGCAGCCACGGCACTGAAGCTTTCTTT. Translation: CASSHGTEAFF.

Many counts were recorded for this clonotype. The J gene is TRBJ2-5, the V gene TRBV4-2; D may be TRBD1 or TRBD2 (5 bases each). The CDR3 is 22 amino acids. Germline V lookup: CDR1 LGHNA, CDR2 YNFKEQ. V gave up 2 bases and J gave up 0 bases, with 31 bases separating them. The CDR3 region is CASSQTGGTGATPILYQETQYF. In nucleotides, the CDR3 is TGTGCCAGCAGCCAAACAGGAGGAACAGGCGCAACCCCGATCTTGTACCAAGAGACCCAGTACTTC.

This chain uses TRBV3-1 with TRBJ1-5; D is unclear. The CDR3 extends over 16 amino acids. Germline CDR1 LGHDT, CDR2 YNNKEL (reference sequence). Trimming took 1 base from V and 0 from J, leaving 10 bases between them. The DNA of the CDR3 is TGTGCCAGCAGCCAAGGTTTGGTTTATAGCAATCAGCCCCAGCATTTT. This encodes CASSQGLVYSNQPQHF.

This clonotype appeared many times. The chain uses TRBV11-2 and TRBJ1-2; no definite D call. The CDR3 is 16 amino acids. Germline V gene data show CDR1 as SGHAT and CDR2 as FQNNGV. Trimming took 4 bases from V and 4 from J, leaving 19 bases between them. Here the CDR3 reads CASSSPRLRGGYGYTF. CDR3 bases: TGTGCCAGCAGCTCCCCTCGGCTTCGAGGTGGCTATGGCTACACCTTC.

Many counts were recorded for this clonotype. The CDR3 sequence: CASSSRFEFHRQETQYF. In DNA, the CDR3 is TGCGCCAGCAGCTCCCGTTTCGAGTTTCACCGACAAGAGACCCAGTACTTC. The gene calls are TRBV5-1 and TRBJ2-5; no clear D gene. The CDR3 extends over 17 amino acids. Trimming stripped 3 bases from V and 2 bases from J, with 20 bases between. CDR1 SGHRS and CDR2 YFSETQ come from the germline V gene.

This clonotype appeared many times. The chain links TRBV4-3 to TRBJ2-1; tentative D call: TRBD2 (6 bases). Germline loops: CDR1 LGHNA, CDR2 YSLEER. This CDR3 has 16 residues. Trimming shortened V by 0 bases and J by 6 bases, and 15 bases separated the two germline ends. CDR3 protein: CASSQETPLTSNEQFF. DNA of the CDR3: TGCGCCAGCAGCCAAGAGACTCCATTGACTAGCAATGAGCAGTTCTTC.

This clonotype has at least ten counts. This chain connects TRBV18 to TRBJ1-2; 10 nucleotides match TRBD1. CDR1 and CDR2 from the germline V gene are KGHSH and LQKENI. Trimming took 3 bases from V and 0 from J; bases not matched to a gene: 7. The CDR3 totals 17 residues. CDR3 in amino acids: CASSPLDRGRSNYGYTF. The CDR3 region has the DNA TGTGCCAGCTCACCTCTCGACAGGGGGCGGTCTAACTATGGCTACACCTTC.

This clonotype was seen many times. The V and J genes are TRBV6-5 and TRBJ1-3; D is ambiguous. Germline lookup yields CDR1 MNHEY and CDR2 SVGAGI. Trimming removed 5 bases from V and 0 bases from J, with 14 bases in between. This CDR3 contains 16 residues. The CDR3 DNA follows: TGTGCCAGCAGTCTCTACCGACCGAACTCTGGAAACACCATATATTTT. This encodes CASSLYRPNSGNTIYF.

This clonotype was counted ten times or more. A junction boundary mismatches the germline segment, possibly from a read error. The chain uses TRBV7-8 and TRBJ2-1; 11 positions match TRBD2. Germline V gives CDR1 SGHVS, CDR2 FQNEAQ. CDR3 size: 16 residues. The CDR3 coding sequence is TGTGCCAGCAGCCCGCGGAGGGGCTCTAGCGGGGGGCCTTGGCTCTTC. Its protein is CASSPRRGSSGGPWLF.

This clonotype was detected ten times or more. This chain uses TRBV7-2 with TRBJ2-1; D unclear. The V gene's germline CDR1 is SGHTA and CDR2 FQGNSA. The CDR3 contains 12 residues. The ends were cut back, 5 bases at V and 7 bases at J, with 9 bases in the middle. The CDR3 nucleotides read TGTGCCAGCAGCCTCATGAGGAATGAGCAGTTCTTC. The encoded protein is CASSLMRNEQFF.

This chain links TRBV20-1 with TRBJ2-3; the D call may be TRBD1 or TRBD2 (5 bases each). There are 14 residues in the CDR3. From germline, CDR1 is DFQATT and CDR2 SNEGSKA (reference sequence). As DNA, the CDR3 is TGCAGAGCTCTACTAACTCGGGGCGCAGATACGCAGTATTTT. It yields the protein CRALLTRGADTQYF.

There are many counts of this clonotype. V gene TRBV29-1 combines with J gene TRBJ1-5, with a tentative D call TRBD1 (5 bases). Germline lookup yields CDR1 SQVTM and CDR2 ANQGSEA. The length of the CDR3 is 13 residues. V shed 4 bases and J shed 0 bases, with 7 bases lying between them. CDR3 in amino acids: CSVGQHSNQPQHF. The CDR3 coding sequence is TGCAGCGTTGGACAGCATAGCAATCAGCCCCAGCATTTT.

In this sample, this clonotype turned up many times. The V gene is TRBV27, the J gene TRBJ2-7, with D perhaps matching TRBD2 (6 bases). Germline V gene lookup returns CDR1 MNHEY and CDR2 SMNVEV (reference sequence). V shed 2 bases and J shed 0 bases, with 14 bases lying between them. The CDR3 extends over 16 amino acids. For the CDR3, the DNA is TGTGCCAGCAGTTTAAGGGCCCTCGGGAGCTCCTACGAGCAGTACTTC. Residues: CASSLRALGSSYEQYF.

This clonotype was observed at least ten times. This chain connects TRBV5-6 to TRBJ2-2, with 9 bases matching TRBD1. The germline CDR1 and CDR2 sequences are SGHDT and YYEEEE. V was pared by 3 bases and J by 1 base, with 10 bases of the junction left unmatched. The CDR3 totals 18 residues. CDR3 in DNA: TGTGCCAGCAGCTCGACTACTCGACAGGGGGTGAACACCGGGGAGCTGTTTTTT. Translation gives CASSSTTRQGVNTGELFF.

This clonotype has ten or more counts. The chain joins TRBV7-2 to TRBJ1-1; no firm D call. Germline V lookup: CDR1 SGHTA, CDR2 FQGNSA. This CDR3 has 13 residues. V was trimmed by 3 bases and J by 4 bases, leaving 9 bases between them. The CDR3 coding sequence is TGTGCCAGCAGCTTTACGGTAGTCACTGAAGCTTTCTTT. Translating it yields CASSFTVVTEAFF.

In this sample, this clonotype turned up many times. V is TRBV12-3 or TRBV12-4 and J is TRBJ2-5; TRBD2 matches 13 bases. Unmatched junction bases numbered 5, after V lost 6 bases and J lost 4 bases. The CDR3 consists of 15 residues. CDR3 in amino acids: CASSTSGGAPETQYF. The CDR3 DNA reads as TGTGCCAGCAGCACTAGCGGGGGGGCCCCAGAGACCCAGTACTTC.

This clonotype appeared many times. The chain uses TRBV15 and TRBJ1-5; D gene ambiguous. Germline assignment: CDR1 LNHNV and CDR2 YYDKDF (reference sequence). V lost 0 bases to trimming and J lost 4 bases, with 19 bases between them. The CDR3 contains 18 residues. CDR3 region: CATSRDLIARVRNQPQHF. The CDR3 region has the DNA TGTGCCACCAGCAGAGATCTTATAGCGAGGGTAAGGAATCAGCCCCAGCATTTT.

This clonotype was picked up many times. The rearrangement links TRBV29-1 to TRBJ2-1; D unresolved. There are 13 residues in the CDR3. Per the germline V gene, CDR1 is SQVTM and CDR2 is ANQGSEA. The ends were cut back, 4 bases at V and 0 bases at J, with 7 bases in the middle. The CDR3 spells CSVGISSYNEQFF. DNA of the CDR3: TGCAGCGTTGGGATTAGCTCCTACAATGAGCAGTTCTTC.

The table lists this clonotype with many counts. In nucleotides, the CDR3 is TGCGCCAGCAGCCAAGACCGCCCGACAGGGTACAGCACAGATACGCAGTATTTT. This encodes CASSQDRPTGYSTDTQYF. V is TRBV4-1 and J is TRBJ2-3; TRBD1 matches 7 bases. The length of the CDR3 is 18 residues. The germline CDR1 and CDR2 sequences are MGHRA and YSYEKL. V was pared by 0 bases and J by 0 bases, with 9 bases of the junction left unmatched.

The table lists this clonotype with many counts. The V gene is TRBV2, the J gene TRBJ1-4; D may be TRBD1 (6 bases). The CDR3 spans 14 residues. Per the germline V gene, CDR1 is SNHLY and CDR2 is FYNNEI. With 7 bases removed from V and 8 bases from J, the gap between germline ends came to 17 bases. CDR3 residues: CASIGQSKEEKLFF. The CDR3 DNA follows: TGTGCCAGCATTGGACAGTCCAAGGAGGAAAAACTGTTTTTT.

The sample holds many counts of this clonotype. This rearrangement joins TRBV24-1 to TRBJ1-2; weak D call: TRBD1 (6 bases). Trimming removed 5 bases at V and 4 bases at J, with 13 bases between. The length of the CDR3 is 14 residues. The germline CDR1 and CDR2 sequences are KGHDR and SFDVKD. In nucleotides, the CDR3 is TGTGCCACCAGTGGAAAGGACAGATTCTATGGCTACACCTTC. Translating gives CATSGKDRFYGYTF.

This clonotype was counted ten times or more. V and J are TRBV11-3 and TRBJ2-7, with 7 bases that match TRBD1. CDR3 length equals 14 residues. The germline gives CDR1 SGHNT, CDR2 YENEEA. Trimming at V came to 6 bases and at J to 3 bases, leaving 8 bases not matched to a gene. The CDR3 is CASSSRTGLYEQYF. CDR3 bases: TGTGCCAGCAGTTCTCGGACAGGCCTCTACGAGCAGTACTTC.

This clonotype was counted ten times or more. The V call is TRBV10-2, the J call TRBJ2-2, with TRBD1 as a possible D gene (6 bases). V was trimmed by 3 bases and J by 0 bases, leaving 11 bases between them. CDR3 length: 16 amino acids. CDR1 is WSHSY, CDR2 SAAADI, per germline. Written as DNA, the CDR3 is TGCGCCAGCAGTGATACCGGGACACCGAACACCGGGGAGCTGTTTTTT. Protein product: CASSDTGTPNTGELFF.

This clonotype was observed at least ten times. This chain joins TRBV2 and TRBJ1-6, with D tentatively TRBD1 (6 bases). This CDR3 is built from 14 residues. Trimming removed 7 bases at V and 12 bases at J, with 19 bases between. The germline V gene encodes CDR1 SNHLY and CDR2 FYNNEI. The CDR3 DNA follows: TGTGCCAGCAACGAAGGGGGACACCTAAGACCCCTCCACTTT. Protein: CASNEGGHLRPLHF.